This T cell receptor (beta chain) was recorded in a study of cytomegalovirus exposure and HLA in healthy donors. Findings of the study overall: Association of a missense DCLRE1C variant with TCR beta V- and J-gene trimming was reported in a later analysis.

About this clone itself: Its antigen is still unknown.

PCR primers comprised 60 Vbeta and 13 Jbeta primers. The protocol was immunoSEQ multiplex PCR, while the TCRdb copy is restricted to in-frame clones and leaves out a portion. Of 150,000 or so clones in the sample, about four fifths are singletons; the top ten hold 2.5% to 3%. The specimen was PBMCs. This clonotype originated in a man between 18 and 29 years old in good health and CMV-seronegative.

CDR3 nucleotides: TGCGCCAGCAGCTTGGCCGCTTACACGAACACCGGGGAGCTGTTTTTT. This encodes CASSLAAYTNTGELFF. The chain is built from TRBV5-1 and TRBJ2-2; D uncertain. CDR1 is SGHRS, CDR2 YFSETQ, per germline. This CDR3 contains 16 residues. The V end was cut by 0 bases, the J end by 0 bases, with 9 bases between.